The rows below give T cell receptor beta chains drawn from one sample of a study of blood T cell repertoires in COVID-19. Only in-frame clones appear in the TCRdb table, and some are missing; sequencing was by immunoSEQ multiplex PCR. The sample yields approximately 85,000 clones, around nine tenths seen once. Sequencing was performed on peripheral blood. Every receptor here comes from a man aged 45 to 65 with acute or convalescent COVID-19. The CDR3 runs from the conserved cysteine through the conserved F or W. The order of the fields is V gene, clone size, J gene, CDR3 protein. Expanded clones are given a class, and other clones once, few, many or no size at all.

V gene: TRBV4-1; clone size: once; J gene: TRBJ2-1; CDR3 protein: CASSQDRQGDEQFF
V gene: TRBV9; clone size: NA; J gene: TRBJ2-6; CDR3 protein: CASSSLAGTGANVLTF
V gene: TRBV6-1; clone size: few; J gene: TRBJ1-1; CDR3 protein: CASSEPVRGRNTEAFF
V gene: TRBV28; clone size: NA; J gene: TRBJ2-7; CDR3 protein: CASSLRAGVWYEQYF
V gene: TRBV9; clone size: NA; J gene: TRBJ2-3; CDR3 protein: CASSVGGLAGLTDTQYF
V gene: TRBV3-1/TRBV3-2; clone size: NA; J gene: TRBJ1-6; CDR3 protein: CASRLDRDNSPLHF
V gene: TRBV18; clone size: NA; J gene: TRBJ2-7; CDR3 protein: CASSPEPRGSYEQYF
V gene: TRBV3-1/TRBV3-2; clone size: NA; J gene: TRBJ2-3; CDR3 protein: CASSQGWGQGADTQYF
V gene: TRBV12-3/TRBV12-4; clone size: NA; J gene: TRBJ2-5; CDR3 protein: CASSKTGIETQYF
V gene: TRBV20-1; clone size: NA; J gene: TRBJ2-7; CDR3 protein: CSASPLRYEQYF
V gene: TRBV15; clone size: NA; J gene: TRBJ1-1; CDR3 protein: CATSRSAYGNTEAFF
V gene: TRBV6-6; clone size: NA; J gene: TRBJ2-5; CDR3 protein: CASSDRDRGAETQYF
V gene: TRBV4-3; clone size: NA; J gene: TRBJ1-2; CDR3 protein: CASSQDYVTGVGYTF
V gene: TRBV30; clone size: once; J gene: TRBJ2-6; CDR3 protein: CAWSAYLSGANVLTF
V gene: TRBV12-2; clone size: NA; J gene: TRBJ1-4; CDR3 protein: CASRSRTGATNEKLFF
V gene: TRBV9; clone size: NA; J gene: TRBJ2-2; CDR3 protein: CASSADRVKAGELFF
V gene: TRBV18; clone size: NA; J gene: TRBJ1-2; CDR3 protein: CASSQDKNYGYTF
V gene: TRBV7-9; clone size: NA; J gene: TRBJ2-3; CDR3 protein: CASSRLTDTQYF
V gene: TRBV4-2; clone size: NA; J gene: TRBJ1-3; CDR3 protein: CASSRTTGNTIYF
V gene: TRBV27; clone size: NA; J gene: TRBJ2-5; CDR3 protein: CASSLTPGGETQYF
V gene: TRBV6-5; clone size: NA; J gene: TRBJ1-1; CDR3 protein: CASGDRDKYTEAFF
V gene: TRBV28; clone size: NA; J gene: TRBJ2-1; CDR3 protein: CASMEGVSPYEQFF
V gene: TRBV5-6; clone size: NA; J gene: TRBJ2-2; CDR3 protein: CASSPGGSDTGELFF
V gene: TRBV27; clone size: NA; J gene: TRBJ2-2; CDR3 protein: CASSLTRQGLTGELFF
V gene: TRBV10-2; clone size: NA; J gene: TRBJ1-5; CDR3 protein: CASSFRQGSNQPQHF
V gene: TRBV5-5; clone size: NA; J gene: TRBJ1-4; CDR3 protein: CASSLATGEKLFF
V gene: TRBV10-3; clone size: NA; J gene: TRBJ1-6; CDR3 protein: CAISDGAASPLHF
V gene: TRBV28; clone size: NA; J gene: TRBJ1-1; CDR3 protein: CASSERQDGTEAFF
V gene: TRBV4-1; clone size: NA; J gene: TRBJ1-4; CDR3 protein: CASSQLWEIATNEKLFF
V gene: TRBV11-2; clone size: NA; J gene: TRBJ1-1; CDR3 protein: CASSLAGARTEAFF
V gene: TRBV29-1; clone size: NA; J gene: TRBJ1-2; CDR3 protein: CSVPMEDDAAVYTF
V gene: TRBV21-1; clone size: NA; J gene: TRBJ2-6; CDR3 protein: CASSKARGSSGANVLTF
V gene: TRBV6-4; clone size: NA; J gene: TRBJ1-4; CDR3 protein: CASSGSVGGFF
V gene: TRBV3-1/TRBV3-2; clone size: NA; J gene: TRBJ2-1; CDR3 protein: CASSQVGAGGPRNEQFF
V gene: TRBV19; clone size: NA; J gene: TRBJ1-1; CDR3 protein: CASSIDREAEAFF
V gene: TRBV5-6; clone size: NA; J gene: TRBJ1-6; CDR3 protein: CASSLFPGYNSPLHF
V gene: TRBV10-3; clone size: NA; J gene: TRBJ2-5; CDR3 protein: CAIRKSGGRETQYF
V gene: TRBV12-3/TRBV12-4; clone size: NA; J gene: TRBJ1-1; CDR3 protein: CASSTTGYTEAFF
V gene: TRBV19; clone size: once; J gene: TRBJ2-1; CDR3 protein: CASSIDLVSGGSYNEQFF
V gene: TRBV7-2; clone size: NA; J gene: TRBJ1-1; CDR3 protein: CASRQTGSLAFF
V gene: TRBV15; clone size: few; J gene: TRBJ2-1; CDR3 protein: CATSSGLAYYNEQFF
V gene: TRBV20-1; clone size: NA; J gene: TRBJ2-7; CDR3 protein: CSAAATYEQYF
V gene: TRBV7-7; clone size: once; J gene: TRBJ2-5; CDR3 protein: CASSFGQGRLFQETQYF
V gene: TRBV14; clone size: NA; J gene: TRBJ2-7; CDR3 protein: CASSQESGVLYEQYF
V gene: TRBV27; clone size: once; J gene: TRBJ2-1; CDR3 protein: CASSLQKAGGPNEQFF
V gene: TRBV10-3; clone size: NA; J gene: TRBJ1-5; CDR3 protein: CAISRTEILFNQPQHF
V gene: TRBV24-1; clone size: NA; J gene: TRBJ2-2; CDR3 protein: CATSDLRPGGEELFF
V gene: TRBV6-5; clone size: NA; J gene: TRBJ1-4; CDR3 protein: CASSFRTGANEKLFF
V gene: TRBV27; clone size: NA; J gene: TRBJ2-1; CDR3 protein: CASSPSTRNNEQFF
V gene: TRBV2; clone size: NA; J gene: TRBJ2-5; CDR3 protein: CASNRGHYQETQYF
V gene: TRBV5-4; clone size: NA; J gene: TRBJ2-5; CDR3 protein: CASSTGTGGRETQYF
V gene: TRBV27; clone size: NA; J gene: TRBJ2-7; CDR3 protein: CASSLRAKGALAGVQQYF
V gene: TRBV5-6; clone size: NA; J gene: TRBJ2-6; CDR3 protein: CASSLGAGGANVLTF
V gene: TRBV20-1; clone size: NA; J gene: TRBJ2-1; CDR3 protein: CSASGGLSNEQFF
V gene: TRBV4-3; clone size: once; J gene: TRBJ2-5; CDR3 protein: CASSQDLRETQYF
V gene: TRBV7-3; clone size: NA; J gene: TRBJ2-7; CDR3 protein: CASSLSGRAPYEQYF
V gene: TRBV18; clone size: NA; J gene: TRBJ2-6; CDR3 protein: CASSPLPGQHSGANVLTF
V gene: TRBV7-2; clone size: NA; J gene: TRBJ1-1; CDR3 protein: CASSLRGQMNTEAFF
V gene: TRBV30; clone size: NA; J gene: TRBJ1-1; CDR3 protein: CAWSPDSFTEAFF